These 6 T cell receptor beta chains were all obtained from the same sample, sequenced in a study of blood T cell repertoires in COVID-19. Clones were sequenced by immunoSEQ multiplex PCR, and TCRdb holds only the in-frame ones, with some missing. This repertoire shows about 140,000 clones, over 70% found once; its top ten account for around 2.1%. Sample: peripheral blood. These receptors were taken from a woman in her sixties or seventies with acute or convalescent COVID-19.

This clone was seen a few times. This chain links TRBV28 with TRBJ1-6; the D gene is possibly TRBD1 (5 bases). The CDR3 spans 14 residues. The V end lost 6 bases, the J end lost 9 bases, and 15 bases lay between the germline ends. The germline CDR1 and CDR2 sequences are MDHEN and SYDVKM. CDR3 sequence (DNA): TGTGCCAGCAGATATAGACAGCGCATTTCACCCCTCCACTTT. Translation: CASRYRQRISPLHF.

The chain combines TRBV10-3 with TRBJ2-1, with 9 bases that match TRBD2. J lost 0 bases, V lost 8 bases, and 11 bases had no gene match. There are 17 residues in the CDR3. Germline CDR1 reads ENHRY; CDR2 reads SYGVKD. The CDR3 loop reads CAIRDGAGGSSYNEQFF. As DNA, the CDR3 is TGTGCCATCCGGGATGGGGCGGGAGGGAGCTCCTACAATGAGCAGTTCTTC.

The V and J genes are TRBV15 and TRBJ2-1; TRBD1 matches at 8 bases. The length of the CDR3 is 15 residues. V was pared by 3 bases and J by 8 bases, with 9 bases of the junction left unmatched. The germline V gene encodes CDR1 LNHNV and CDR2 YYDKDF (reference sequence). CDR3 residues: CATSSGQGGYDEQFF. DNA of the CDR3: TGTGCCACCAGCAGCGGACAGGGTGGGTATGATGAGCAGTTCTTC. The complete variable domain, with remaining parts taken from reference TRBV15 and TRBJ2-1, reads DAMVIQNPRYQVTQFGKPVTLSCSQTLNHNVMYWYQQKSSQAPKLLFHYYDKDFNNEADTPDNFQSRRPNTSFCFLDIRSPGLGDTAMYLCATSSGQGGYDEQFFGPGTRLTVL.

In this sample, this clone turned up once. The germline gene is not matched at one end of the junction; a read error may be the cause. The rearrangement uses TRBV2 and TRBJ1-4; no clear D. The CDR3 consists of 12 residues. CDR1 is SNHLY and CDR2 is FYNNEI in the germline V gene. This CDR3 reads CASSEMGTTSIF. The CDR3 DNA is TGTGCCAGCAGTGAAATGGGCACGACGTCGATTTTT.

As for this clone: An end of the junction differs from the germline gene, which may be a read error. The chain combines TRBV19 with TRBJ2-3, with TRBD2 matching over 15 bases. The germline CDR1 and CDR2 sequences are LNHDA and SQIVND (reference sequence). This CDR3 is built from 13 residues. The CDR3 region is CASSPGLAGGPGF. The CDR3 DNA follows: TGTGCCAGTAGTCCAGGACTAGCGGGAGGGCCGGGTTTT.

The chain joins TRBV15 to TRBJ2-1; 13 bases are a match to TRBD2. The CDR3 covers 15 residues. With 2 bases clipped from V and 8 bases from J, the junction kept 3 bases outside the gene matches. The V gene's germline CDR1 is LNHNV and CDR2 YYDKDF (reference sequence). Written as DNA, the CDR3 is TGTGCCACCAGCAGATGGACTAGCGGGAGAGATGAGCAGTTCTTC. It yields the protein CATSRWTSGRDEQFF.